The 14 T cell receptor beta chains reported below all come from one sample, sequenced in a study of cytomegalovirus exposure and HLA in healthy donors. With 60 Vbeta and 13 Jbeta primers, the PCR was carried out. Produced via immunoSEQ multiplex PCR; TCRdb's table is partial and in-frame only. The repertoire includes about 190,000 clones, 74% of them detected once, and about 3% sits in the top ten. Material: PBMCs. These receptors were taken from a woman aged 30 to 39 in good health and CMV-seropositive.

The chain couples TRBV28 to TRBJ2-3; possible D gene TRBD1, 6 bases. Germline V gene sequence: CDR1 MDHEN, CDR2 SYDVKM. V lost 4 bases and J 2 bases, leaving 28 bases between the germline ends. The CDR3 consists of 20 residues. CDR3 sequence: CASSYSWPGGLGADTDTQYF. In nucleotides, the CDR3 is TGTGCCAGCAGTTACTCCTGGCCTGGTGGGCTGGGGGCGGACACAGATACGCAGTATTTT.

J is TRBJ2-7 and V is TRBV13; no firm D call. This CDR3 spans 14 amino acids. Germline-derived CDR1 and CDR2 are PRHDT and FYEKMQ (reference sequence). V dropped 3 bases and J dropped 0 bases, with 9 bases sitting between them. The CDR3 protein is CASSFGGSSYEQYF. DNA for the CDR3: TGTGCCAGCAGCTTCGGCGGCAGCTCCTACGAGCAGTACTTC. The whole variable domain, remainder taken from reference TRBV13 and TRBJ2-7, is AAGVIQSPRHLIKEKRETATLKCYPIPRHDTVYWYQQGPGQDPQFLISFYEKMQSDKGSIPDRFSAQQFSDYHSELNMSSLELGDSALYFCASSFGGSSYEQYFGPGTRLTVT.

This CDR3 reads CSVVAGTGRTEAFF. As DNA, the CDR3 is TGCAGCGTTGTGGCCGGGACAGGGCGAACTGAAGCTTTCTTT. The rearrangement links TRBV29-1 to TRBJ1-1; TRBD1 agrees at 9 bases. Germline values: CDR1 SQVTM, CDR2 ANQGSEA. V trimming: 4 bases; J trimming: 5 bases; junction bases outside the gene matches: 8. This CDR3 has 14 amino acids.

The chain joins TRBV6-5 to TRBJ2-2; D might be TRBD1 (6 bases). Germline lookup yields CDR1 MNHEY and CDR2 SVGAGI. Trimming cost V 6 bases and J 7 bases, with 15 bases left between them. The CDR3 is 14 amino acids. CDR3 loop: CASREQGFDGELFF. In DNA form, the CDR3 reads TGTGCCAGCAGGGAACAGGGATTCGACGGGGAGCTGTTTTTT.

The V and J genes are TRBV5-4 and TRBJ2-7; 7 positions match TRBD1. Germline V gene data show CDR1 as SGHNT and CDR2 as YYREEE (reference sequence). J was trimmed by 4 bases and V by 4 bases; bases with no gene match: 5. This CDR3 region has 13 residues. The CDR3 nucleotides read TGTGCCAGCAGCCCCCGACAGGGTTACGAGCAGTACTTC. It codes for CASSPRQGYEQYF.

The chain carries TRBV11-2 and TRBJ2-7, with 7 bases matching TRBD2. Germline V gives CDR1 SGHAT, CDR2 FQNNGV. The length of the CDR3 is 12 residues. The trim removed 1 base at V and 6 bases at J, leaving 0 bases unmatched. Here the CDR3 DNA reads TGTGCCAGCAGCTTAGGCGGGGGCGAGCAGTACTTC. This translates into CASSLGGGEQYF.

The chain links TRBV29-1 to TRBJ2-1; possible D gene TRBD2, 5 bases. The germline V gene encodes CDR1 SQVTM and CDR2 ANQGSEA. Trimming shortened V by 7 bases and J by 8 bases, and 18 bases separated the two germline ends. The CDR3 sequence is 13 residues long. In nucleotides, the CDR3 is TGCAGCGCTACGCGGGTAGATGAGGATGAGCAGTTCTTC. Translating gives CSATRVDEDEQFF.

Written as DNA, the CDR3 is TGTGCCAGCTCACCCGGGACAGTAGAAAAACTGTTTTTT. This translates into CASSPGTVEKLFF. The chain recombines TRBV18 with TRBJ1-4; 7 nucleotides line up with TRBD1. The germline CDR1 and CDR2 sequences are KGHSH and LQKENI. Losses at the gene ends were 3 bases for V and 8 bases for J; bases not matched to a gene: 3. CDR3 length: 13 amino acids. Complete variable domain (other parts from reference TRBV18 and TRBJ1-4): NAGVMQNPRHLVRRRGQEARLRCSPMKGHSHVYWYRQLPEEGLKFMVYLQKENIIDESGMPKERFSAEFPKEGPSILRIQQVVRGDSAAYFCASSPGTVEKLFFGSGTQLSVL.

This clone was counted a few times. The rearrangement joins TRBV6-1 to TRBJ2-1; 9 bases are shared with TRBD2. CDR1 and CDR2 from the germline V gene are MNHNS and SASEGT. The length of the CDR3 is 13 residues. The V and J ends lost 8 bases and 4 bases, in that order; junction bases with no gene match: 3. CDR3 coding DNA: TGTGCCAGCGCTACTAGCGGGTACAATGAGCAGTTCTTC. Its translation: CASATSGYNEQFF.

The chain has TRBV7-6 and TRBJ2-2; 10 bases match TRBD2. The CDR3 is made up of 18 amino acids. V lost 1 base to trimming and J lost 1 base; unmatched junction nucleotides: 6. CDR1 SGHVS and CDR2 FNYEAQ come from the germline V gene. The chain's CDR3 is CASSLVPSGGVNTGELFF. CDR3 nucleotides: TGTGCCAGCAGCTTAGTCCCTAGCGGGGGCGTGAACACCGGGGAGCTGTTTTTT.

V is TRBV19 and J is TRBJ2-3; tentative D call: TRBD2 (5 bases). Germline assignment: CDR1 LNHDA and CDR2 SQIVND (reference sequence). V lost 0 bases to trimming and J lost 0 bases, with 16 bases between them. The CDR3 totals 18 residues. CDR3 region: CASSIDQRRRSSTDTQYF. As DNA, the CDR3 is TGTGCCAGTAGTATAGACCAACGGAGGCGTTCTAGCACAGATACGCAGTATTTT.

CDR3 sequence reads: CASSEDMHQPQHF. In DNA, the CDR3 is TGTGCCAGCAGCGAGGACATGCATCAGCCCCAGCATTTT. J is TRBJ1-5 and V is TRBV5-4, with D perhaps matching TRBD1 (5 bases). Trimming removed 4 bases at V and 5 bases at J, with 10 bases between. CDR3 length: 13 amino acids. Per the germline V gene, CDR1 is SGHNT and CDR2 is YYREEE (reference sequence). The complete variable domain, with remaining parts taken from reference TRBV5-4 and TRBJ1-5, reads ETGVTQSPTHLIKTRGQQVTLRCSSQSGHNTVSWYQQALGQGPQFIFQYYREEENGRGNFPPRFSGLQFPNYSSELNVNALELDDSALYLCASSEDMHQPQHFGDGTRLSIL.

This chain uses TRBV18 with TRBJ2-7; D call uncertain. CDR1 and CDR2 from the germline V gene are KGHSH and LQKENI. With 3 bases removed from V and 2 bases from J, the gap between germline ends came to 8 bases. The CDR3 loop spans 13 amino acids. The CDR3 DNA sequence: TGTGCCAGCTCACCCCCGATAGCCTACGAGCAGTACTTC. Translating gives CASSPPIAYEQYF.

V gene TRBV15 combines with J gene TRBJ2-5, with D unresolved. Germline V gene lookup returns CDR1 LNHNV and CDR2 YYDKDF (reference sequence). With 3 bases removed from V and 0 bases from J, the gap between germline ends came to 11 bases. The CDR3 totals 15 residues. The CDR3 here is CATSSIDLDQETQYF. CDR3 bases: TGTGCCACCAGCAGTATCGACTTGGACCAAGAGACCCAGTACTTC.